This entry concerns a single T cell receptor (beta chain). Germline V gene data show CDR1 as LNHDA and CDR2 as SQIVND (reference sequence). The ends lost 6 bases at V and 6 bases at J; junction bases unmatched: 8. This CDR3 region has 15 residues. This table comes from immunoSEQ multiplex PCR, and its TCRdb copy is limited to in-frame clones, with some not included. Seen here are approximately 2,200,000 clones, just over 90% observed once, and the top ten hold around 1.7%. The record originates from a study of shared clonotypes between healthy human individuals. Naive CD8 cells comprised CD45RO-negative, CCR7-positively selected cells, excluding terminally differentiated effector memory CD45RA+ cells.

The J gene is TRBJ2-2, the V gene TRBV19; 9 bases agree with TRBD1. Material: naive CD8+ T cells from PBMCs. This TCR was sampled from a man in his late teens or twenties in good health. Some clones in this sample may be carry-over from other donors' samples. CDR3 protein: CASSPHRGRPGELFF. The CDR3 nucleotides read TGTGCCAGTAGCCCACACAGGGGGCGCCCCGGGGAGCTGTTTTTT.